This note documents a single T cell receptor beta chain sequence. Sequencing was performed with immunoSEQ multiplex PCR; in TCRdb, only in-frame clones are kept and a portion is missing. The table includes about 200,000 clones, 80% to 90% detected once. This sample is part of a study of blood T cell repertoires in COVID-19. The germline V and J ends were trimmed by 0 bases and 5 bases, with 11 bases remaining between them. There are 14 residues in the CDR3. The V gene's germline CDR1 is SGHRS and CDR2 YFSETQ. The material sequenced was peripheral blood. This TCR was recovered from an older woman with active or convalescent COVID-19. This chain joins TRBV5-1 and TRBJ2-5, with a tentative D call TRBD2 (5 bases). Here the CDR3 DNA reads TGCGCCAGCAGCTTGGATCCGGGGAGCGAGACCCAGTACTTC. It yields the protein CASSLDPGSETQYF.